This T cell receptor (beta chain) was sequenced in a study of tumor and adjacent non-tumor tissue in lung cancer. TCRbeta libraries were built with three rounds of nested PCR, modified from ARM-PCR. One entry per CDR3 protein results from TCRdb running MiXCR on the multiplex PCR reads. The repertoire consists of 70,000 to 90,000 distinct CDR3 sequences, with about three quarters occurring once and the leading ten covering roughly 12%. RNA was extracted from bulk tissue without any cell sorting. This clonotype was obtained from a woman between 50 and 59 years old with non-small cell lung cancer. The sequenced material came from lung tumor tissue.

The CDR3: CASSPLRTTSTGELFF. In DNA form, the CDR3 reads TGTGCCAGTAGCCCCCTGAGGACAACTAGCACCGGGGAGCTGTTTTTT. This chain connects TRBV6-1 to TRBJ2-2; D could derive from TRBD1 or TRBD2 (5 bases each). Per the germline V gene, CDR1 is MNHNS and CDR2 is SASEGT. Trimming cost V 9 bases and J 4 bases, with 21 bases left between them. The CDR3 totals 16 residues.